The 26 T cell receptor beta chains below were found in one sample sequenced in a study of early T cells in non-severe SARS-CoV-2 infection. TCRdb re-analysed the 5' RACE reads in MiXCR, keeping a single row per CDR3 protein. The data show tens of thousands of distinct CDR3 sequences, with 15% to 19% seen just once and 10% to 15% held by the top ten. Specimen: whole blood. These receptors were collected from an adult who was a healthcare worker with PCR-confirmed SARS-CoV-2 infection or an uninfected control (not recorded which).

V is TRBV6-5 and J is TRBJ2-4; 10 bases fit TRBD1. The CDR3 length is 16 residues. Germline trimming cut 8 bases from V and 0 bases from J; bases unmatched to any gene: 7. Germline assignment: CDR1 MNHEY and CDR2 SVGAGI. The CDR3 sequence: CASSLGQGLAKNIQYF. The CDR3 DNA reads TGTGCCAGCTCCCTGGGACAGGGGTTAGCCAAAAACATTCAGTACTTC.

In this sample, this clonotype turned up many times. The chain combines TRBV2 with TRBJ2-3; D is unclear. The length of the CDR3 is 15 residues. Germline V gene sequence: CDR1 SNHLY, CDR2 FYNNEI. The germline V and J ends were trimmed by 0 bases and 1 base, with 8 bases remaining between them. As DNA, the CDR3 is TGTGCCAGCAGTGAAGCGCTTCCCCGCACAGATACGCAGTATTTT. This translates into CASSEALPRTDTQYF.

The J gene is TRBJ2-3, the V gene TRBV5-6, with TRBD2 matching over 7 bases. Trimming took 4 bases from V and 8 from J; bases not matched to a gene: 4. The germline gives CDR1 SGHDT, CDR2 YYEEEE. This CDR3 has 12 amino acids. CDR3 in amino acids: CASSPGGLTQYF. Written as DNA, the CDR3 is TGTGCCAGCAGCCCGGGGGGTCTTACGCAGTATTTT.

This clonotype turned up a few times. The rearrangement uses TRBV18 and TRBJ2-3; D is possibly TRBD1 (5 bases). Germline V CDR1 and CDR2: KGHSH, LQKENI. V dropped 4 bases and J dropped 4 bases, with 12 bases sitting between them. The CDR3 runs 14 residues. The CDR3 region is CASSLDLQADTQYF. CDR3 in DNA: TGTGCCAGCTCACTTGATCTACAGGCAGATACGCAGTATTTT.

This chain links TRBV29-1 with TRBJ1-2; D is unresolved. V was shortened by 4 bases and J by 3 bases, with 12 bases between the two germline ends. Germline CDR1 is SQVTM and CDR2 is ANQGSEA. The CDR3 is 13 residues long. CDR3 sequence reads: CSVVAVEDYGYTF. The DNA for the CDR3 is TGCAGCGTTGTGGCAGTCGAGGACTATGGCTACACCTTC. Based on the CDR3 plus reference TRBV29-1 and TRBJ1-2, the full variable domain is SAVISQKPSRDICQRGTSLTIQCQVDSQVTMMFWYRQQPGQSLTLIATANQGSEATYESGFVIDKFPISRPNLTFSTLTVSNMSPEDSSIYLCSVVAVEDYGYTFGSGTRLTVV.

This chain connects TRBV18 to TRBJ1-2, with D tentatively TRBD1 (6 bases). Trimming removed 0 bases from V and 8 bases from J, with 16 bases in between. The CDR3 totals 15 residues. CDR1 is KGHSH, CDR2 LQKENI, per germline. The CDR3 spells CASSPPNQGTYGYTF. CDR3 DNA: TGTGCCAGCTCACCACCTAATCAGGGGACATACGGCTACACCTTC. Combining the CDR3 with reference TRBV18 and TRBJ1-2 gives the whole variable domain NAGVMQNPRHLVRRRGQEARLRCSPMKGHSHVYWYRQLPEEGLKFMVYLQKENIIDESGMPKERFSAEFPKEGPSILRIQQVVRGDSAAYFCASSPPNQGTYGYTFGSGTRLTVV.

V and J are TRBV11-2 and TRBJ2-7; a possible D gene is TRBD1 (7 bases). Germline CDR1 is SGHAT and CDR2 is FQNNGV. The length of the CDR3 is 16 residues. Trimming shortened V by 6 bases and J by 3 bases, and 21 bases separated the two germline ends. CDR3 residues: CASSLETGTAGYEQYF. CDR3 bases: TGTGCCAGCAGTTTGGAGACCGGGACAGCGGGCTACGAGCAGTACTTC. Variable domain in full (rest from reference TRBV11-2 and TRBJ2-7): EAGVAQSPRYKIIEKRQSVAFWCNPISGHATLYWYQQILGQGPKLLIQFQNNGVVDDSQLPKDRFSAERLKGVDSTLKIQPAKLEDSAVYLCASSLETGTAGYEQYFGPGTRLTVT.

This clonotype showed up just a few times. The chain recombines TRBV7-9 with TRBJ1-3; D unresolved. Looked up from germline, CDR1 is SEHNR and CDR2 is FQNEAQ (reference sequence). CDR3 length: 15 residues. The germline V and J ends were trimmed by 6 bases and 1 base, with 13 bases remaining between them. The CDR3 DNA is TGTGCCAGCAGGGCAAAAGTGGCGTCTGGAAACACCATATATTTT. Its translation is CASRAKVASGNTIYF.

The chain is built from TRBV10-2 and TRBJ2-3; TRBD2 matches at 9 bases. V shed 5 bases and J 4 bases; nucleotides not matched to a gene: 10. In germline, CDR1 is WSHSY, CDR2 SAAADI. The CDR3 extends over 16 amino acids. For the CDR3, the DNA is TGCGCCAGCAGTCTAGCGGGATTTGCTGTCTCAGATACGCAGTATTTT. Protein product: CASSLAGFAVSDTQYF.

The V call is TRBV7-9, the J call TRBJ2-3, with TRBD2 matching over 12 bases. This CDR3 has 17 amino acids. V lost 7 bases and J lost 5; bases outside the gene matches: 13. Germline V gene sequence: CDR1 SEHNR, CDR2 FQNEAQ (reference sequence). CDR3 bases: TGTGCCAGCACCGAAGTCCCTAGCGGGGGGGCCGGAGATACGCAGTATTTT. This gives the protein CASTEVPSGGAGDTQYF.

A few counts support this clonotype. The rearrangement uses TRBV7-3 and TRBJ2-3; D might be TRBD1 (5 bases). The CDR3 length is 16 residues. Trimming took 4 bases from V and 0 from J, leaving 14 bases between them. CDR1 and CDR2 from the germline V gene are SGHTA and FQGTGA. The CDR3 sequence: CASSYGARPSTDTQYF. The CDR3, as DNA: TGTGCCAGCAGCTATGGGGCTAGGCCAAGCACAGATACGCAGTATTTT.

The genes are TRBV11-2 and TRBJ2-1; maybe TRBD2 (5 bases). The CDR3 runs 15 residues. The ends were cut back, 8 bases at V and 0 bases at J, with 14 bases in the middle. CDR1 and CDR2 (germline): SGHAT, FQNNGV. The CDR3 DNA reads TGTGCCAGCCAGATACTAGTTCGCTCCTACAATGAGCAGTTCTTC. This codes for CASQILVRSYNEQFF.

The chain uses TRBV29-1 and TRBJ1-2; 8 bases match TRBD1. V was clipped by 1 base and J by 13 bases; unmatched bases: 5. Per germline, CDR1 SQVTM and CDR2 ANQGSEA. The CDR3 spans 11 residues. The CDR3: CSVEGTGRCTF. In nucleotides, the CDR3 is TGCAGCGTTGAAGGGACAGGGCGGTGCACCTTC.

This clonotype was counted a few times. V gene TRBV2 combines with J gene TRBJ2-7; D remains unclear. The CDR3 length is 14 residues. Trimming pared 6 bases from V and 1 base from J, leaving 13 bases between. The germline V gene encodes CDR1 SNHLY and CDR2 FYNNEI. CDR3 in amino acids: CASSYGSVSYEQYF. CDR3 in DNA: TGTGCCAGCAGCTACGGATCAGTATCCTACGAGCAGTACTTC.

This clonotype was seen at least ten times. The chain recombines TRBV7-9 with TRBJ2-3; D not resolved. V was pared by 8 bases and J by 4 bases, with 10 bases between. This CDR3 is 12 amino acids long. CDR1 and CDR2 (germline): SEHNR, FQNEAQ (reference sequence). The CDR3 sequence is CASPHGADTQYF. The CDR3 region has the DNA TGTGCCAGCCCCCACGGTGCAGATACGCAGTATTTT.

The V gene is TRBV5-1, the J gene TRBJ1-1; D not certain. Per germline, CDR1 SGHRS and CDR2 YFSETQ. With 3 bases removed from V and 1 base from J, the gap between germline ends came to 10 bases. The length of the CDR3 is 14 residues. The CDR3 loop is CASSSTTENTEAFF. The CDR3 coding sequence is TGCGCCAGCAGCTCGACCACGGAGAACACTGAAGCTTTCTTT.

This clonotype was counted between two and nine times. CDR3 residues: CSAKQLTSGRGDTQYF. CDR3 DNA: TGCAGTGCTAAGCAGTTGACTAGCGGGAGAGGAGATACGCAGTATTTT. V and J are TRBV20-1 and TRBJ2-3; 12 nucleotides match TRBD2. With 4 bases clipped from V and 5 bases from J, the junction kept 10 bases outside the gene matches. The CDR3 consists of 16 residues. In germline, CDR1 is DFQATT, CDR2 SNEGSKA (reference sequence).

This clonotype was counted many times. The gene calls are TRBV7-9 and TRBJ2-1; the match to TRBD2 covers 8 bases. Germline lookup yields CDR1 SEHNR and CDR2 FQNEAQ (reference sequence). Germline trimming cut 3 bases from V and 6 bases from J; bases unmatched to any gene: 7. The CDR3 length is 15 residues. The CDR3: CASSFHLREANEQFF. CDR3 nucleotide sequence: TGTGCCAGCAGCTTCCACTTGCGGGAGGCCAATGAGCAGTTCTTC.

V usage is TRBV7-9 and J usage is TRBJ2-1; 8 positions match TRBD2. The CDR3 is 15 amino acids. The J segment lost 5 bases and the V segment lost 1 base, leaving 4 bases of the junction unmatched. CDR1 is SEHNR, CDR2 FQNEAQ, per germline (reference sequence). CDR3 amino acids: CASSLGSGRNNEQFF. The DNA for the CDR3 is TGTGCCAGCAGCTTAGGGAGCGGGAGAAACAATGAGCAGTTCTTC. The whole variable domain, filled in from reference TRBV7-9 and TRBJ2-1, reads DTGVSQNPRHKITKRGQNVTFRCDPISEHNRLYWYRQTLGQGPEFLTYFQNEAQLEKSRLLSDRFSAERPKGSFSTLEIQRTEQGDSAMYLCASSLGSGRNNEQFFGPGTRLTVL.

This clonotype has just a few counts. The chain has TRBV11-2 and TRBJ2-3; D is perhaps TRBD1 or TRBD2 (6 bases each). The CDR3 length is 17 residues. Germline V lookup: CDR1 SGHAT, CDR2 FQNNGV. Trimming took 0 bases from V and 2 from J, leaving 15 bases between them. CDR3 coding DNA: TGTGCCAGCAGCTTAGATGGTAGGAGGGGGGCCACAGATACGCAGTATTTT. Translation: CASSLDGRRGATDTQYF.

In its sample, this clonotype was seen many times. The V and J genes are TRBV30 and TRBJ2-3; 11 nucleotides line up with TRBD2. Trimming removed 3 bases from V and 5 bases from J; junction bases left unmatched: 4. The CDR3 length is 14 residues. Germline CDR1 reads GTSNPN; CDR2 reads SVGIG (reference sequence). The CDR3 sequence: CAWRPGLAEDTQYF. CDR3 sequence (DNA): TGTGCCTGGAGACCGGGACTAGCGGAAGATACGCAGTATTTT.

This clonotype was seen ten or more times. The CDR3 is CASSTDRVYGYTF. The CDR3 DNA sequence: TGTGCCAGCAGCACGGACAGGGTCTATGGCTACACCTTC. The V call is TRBV5-4, the J call TRBJ1-2; 8 bases line up with TRBD1. The germline gives CDR1 SGHNT, CDR2 YYREEE (reference sequence). This CDR3 is 13 amino acids long. The junction had 3 bases not matched to a gene; V was cut back by 4 bases and J by 4 bases.

Only a few counts were recorded for this clonotype. The chain employs TRBV9 and TRBJ1-1; 7 bases are a match to TRBD1. The trim removed 4 bases at V and 5 bases at J, leaving 8 bases unmatched. This CDR3 has 14 residues. Germline V gene lookup returns CDR1 SGDLS and CDR2 YYNGEE. This CDR3 is CASSSGTDRTEAFF. Here the CDR3 DNA reads TGTGCCAGCAGCTCCGGGACAGATAGGACTGAAGCTTTCTTT.

The chain has TRBV3-1 and TRBJ1-1; TRBD1 matches at 10 bases. Trimming took 1 base from V and 5 from J; bases not matched to a gene: 4. The CDR3 contains 15 residues. CDR1 is LGHDT and CDR2 is YNNKEL in the germline V gene (reference sequence). The CDR3 here is CASSQGTGGWTEAFF. The CDR3 DNA reads as TGTGCCAGCAGCCAAGGGACAGGGGGATGGACTGAAGCTTTCTTT.

The chain links TRBV15 to TRBJ2-1; weak D call: TRBD2 (6 bases). Germline lookup yields CDR1 LNHNV and CDR2 YYDKDF (reference sequence). Trimming left V 0 bases short and J 6 bases short, with 9 bases between. This CDR3 contains 14 residues. CDR3 amino acids: CATSRDFGGNEQFF. In DNA form, the CDR3 reads TGTGCCACCAGCAGAGATTTCGGGGGCAATGAGCAGTTCTTC. The full variable domain, with the rest looked up from reference TRBV15 and TRBJ2-1, is DAMVIQNPRYQVTQFGKPVTLSCSQTLNHNVMYWYQQKSSQAPKLLFHYYDKDFNNEADTPDNFQSRRPNTSFCFLDIRSPGLGDTAMYLCATSRDFGGNEQFFGPGTRLTVL.

The J gene is TRBJ2-7, the V gene TRBV20-1, with 9 bases fitting TRBD1. The CDR3 totals 13 residues. Unmatched junction bases numbered 8, after V lost 5 bases and J lost 6 bases. Germline V gene data show CDR1 as DFQATT and CDR2 as SNEGSKA (reference sequence). The CDR3 region has the DNA TGCAGTGCTTTACAGGGGGCCGACGGCGAGCAGTACTTC. This sequence encodes CSALQGADGEQYF.